These T cell receptor beta chains were read from a single sample in a study of T cell responses to AZD1222 COVID-19 vaccine. Sequencing used immunoSEQ multiplex PCR; TCRdb keeps in-frame clones, though not all of them. The sample carries 150,000 or so clones, about 90% recorded once. Sequenced here: peripheral blood, sampled on day 0 of MenACWY control vaccination. The source is an adult in good health. Both conserved end residues are part of each CDR3. D genes are given only for firm matches. Some rows mark clone size as missing; the rest say once, few, many or name a class of expanded clone.

j_call d_call clone_size v_call cdr3_nt cdr3_aa
TRBJ1-2 . . TRBV6-1 TGTGCCAGCAGTGAGAGGGGTACAGGGGGCTACACCTTC CASSERGTGGYTF
TRBJ2-7 TRBD2 . TRBV19 TGTGCCAGTAGTACCTCCGGGACTAGCGGCGAGCAGTACTTC CASSTSGTSGEQYF
TRBJ2-2 TRBD1 . TRBV6-4 TGTGCCAGCAGCCCACAGGGGGGCACCGGGGAGCTGTTTTTT CASSPQGGTGELFF
TRBJ2-1 . once TRBV5-4 TGTGCCAGCAGCTTGGGGGAGTACAATGAGCAGTTCTTC CASSLGEYNEQFF
TRBJ1-1 TRBD1 . TRBV10-3 TGTGCCATCACCCCCGGGACAGGGGGTTCTGAAGCTTTCTTT CAITPGTGGSEAFF
TRBJ2-3 TRBD2 once TRBV28 TGTGCCAGCACCGGGACTAGCAGACACAGAGATACGCAGTATTTT CASTGTSRHRDTQYF
TRBJ1-2 TRBD1 . TRBV9 TGTGCCAGCAGCGGGGACAGTCACTATGGCTACACCTTC CASSGDSHYGYTF
TRBJ2-4 TRBD1 . TRBV30 TGTGCGCTCCAGGTTGGGACAGCCCTAGCCAAAAACATTCAGTACTTC CALQVGTALAKNIQYF
TRBJ1-1 . few TRBV28 TGTGCCAGCAGTTTTTTCATTCAAGCGAACACTGAAGCTTTCTTT CASSFFIQANTEAFF
TRBJ1-1 . . TRBV4-1 TGCGCCAGCAGCCAAGAAGTACAAATGAACACTGAAGCTTTCTTT CASSQEVQMNTEAFF
TRBJ1-1 . . TRBV5-1 TGCGCCAGCAGCTTGGAGTGGGGGAGGACTGAAGCTTTCTTT CASSLEWGRTEAFF
TRBJ2-1 TRBD2 . TRBV19 TGTGCCAGTAGTATTCGCGGGGGGGAATACAATGAGCAGTTCTTC CASSIRGGEYNEQFF
TRBJ2-7 TRBD2 . TRBV7-2 TGTGCCAGCACCGATCGGACTAGGACTTTCTACGAGCAGTACTTC CASTDRTRTFYEQYF
TRBJ2-7 . many TRBV7-8 TGTGCCAGCAGCTCCCCACTCACCGGCTACGAGCAGTACTTC CASSSPLTGYEQYF
TRBJ2-5 TRBD2 . TRBV19 TGTGCCAGTAGTATGGGGACTAGCCCAGAGACCCAGTACTTC CASSMGTSPETQYF
TRBJ1-5 . once TRBV18 TGTGCCAGCTCACCGAATGCGGGGGAGCCCCAGCATTTT CASSPNAGEPQHF
TRBJ2-7 TRBD2 . TRBV7-9 TGTGCCAGCAGCCTTAGCGGGGGGTACGAGCAGTACTTC CASSLSGGYEQYF
TRBJ1-4 . once TRBV5-6 TGTGCCAGCAGTATGTCAACTAATGAAAAACTGTTTTTT CASSMSTNEKLFF
TRBJ1-5 TRBD1 . TRBV28 TGTGCCAGCAGTTTAATTACGCTCCCTGGACAGGCGAATGATCAGCCCCAGCATTTT CASSLITLPGQANDQPQHF
TRBJ1-3 . . TRBV6-5 TGTGCCAGCAGTTACTCACAGGGTCACACCATATATTTT CASSYSQGHTIYF
TRBJ1-1 . . TRBV9 TGTGCCAGCAGCGTAGGGATAGACTTGAACACTGAAGCTTTCTTT CASSVGIDLNTEAFF
TRBJ2-3 . . TRBV4-1 TGCGCCAGCAGCCAAGGCGAGAGGCAGGACACAGATACGCAGTATTTT CASSQGERQDTDTQYF
TRBJ1-2 TRBD1 once TRBV3-1/TRBV3-2 TGTGCCAGCAGCCTCCGGACAGGGGTCGGCTACACCTTC CASSLRTGVGYTF
TRBJ2-5 . . TRBV11-1 TGTGCCAGCAGCCAGAAAGAGACCCAGTACTTC CASSQKETQYF
TRBJ2-5 . . TRBV11-3 TGTGCCAGCAGCTTAACCGGAGGAGGGGAGACCCAGTACTTC CASSLTGGGETQYF
TRBJ2-1 TRBD1 . TRBV6-5 TGTGCCAGCAGTCGGGGACAGATTTTCGATGAGCAGTTCTTC CASSRGQIFDEQFF
TRBJ2-7 TRBD1 . TRBV4-1 TGCGCCAGCAGCCAAGATGTGCGACAGGGGGTAGGCGAGCAGTACTTC CASSQDVRQGVGEQYF
TRBJ2-1 TRBD1 . TRBV7-9 TGTGCCAGCAGCGCCGGGACAGGTAGCTCCTACAATGAGCAGTTCTTC CASSAGTGSSYNEQFF
TRBJ1-1 . . TRBV9 TGTGCCAGCAGCGTAGATGGGGATCGGACTGAAGCTTTCTTT CASSVDGDRTEAFF
TRBJ2-5 . . TRBV7-2 TGTGCCAGCAGCTTCGAGGGGAGAGAGACCCAGTACTTC CASSFEGRETQYF
TRBJ2-1 TRBD1 . TRBV24-1 TGTGCCACCAGTGAGCACACAAACAGGGGGCAGTTCTTC CATSEHTNRGQFF
TRBJ2-7 TRBD1 . TRBV5-1 TGCGCCAGCAGCCCGAATACAGGGGGCGGTGAGCAGTACTTC CASSPNTGGGEQYF
TRBJ1-5 . . TRBV27 TGTGCCAGCGGGAAACACCAGCCCCAGCATTTT CASGKHQPQHF
TRBJ1-5 TRBD1 . TRBV19 TGTGCCAGTAGTGCGACAGGGGGCGAATATCAGCCCCAGCATTTT CASSATGGEYQPQHF
TRBJ1-6 . . TRBV7-9 TGTGCCAGCAGCTCTTCGTGGGATAATTCACCCCTCCACTTT CASSSSWDNSPLHF
TRBJ1-4 . . TRBV6-1 TGTGCCAGCAGTGAAAACGCTCTGGGGGCATGGAATGAAAAACTGTTTTTT CASSENALGAWNEKLFF
TRBJ2-7 . once TRBV15 TGTGCCACCAGCAGAGATCCTGGCGCGGGGCAGTACTTC CATSRDPGAGQYF
TRBJ2-3 TRBD2 few TRBV6-4 TGTGCCAGCAGTGACTCGGCTAGCGGGGGTCAGGATACGCAGTATTTT CASSDSASGGQDTQYF
TRBJ1-2 . . TRBV19 TGTGCCAGTAGGAAGGCGGGAATTCCTGGAAGCTACACCTTC CASRKAGIPGSYTF
TRBJ1-1 TRBD1 . TRBV27 TGTGCCAGCAGTCCGAAGGGACAGGAGAACACTGAAGCTTTCTTT CASSPKGQENTEAFF
TRBJ1-2 . . TRBV4-1 TGCGCCAGCAGCCAAGTGGGAGTCGGGAACTATGGCTACACCTTC CASSQVGVGNYGYTF
TRBJ2-1 TRBD2 . TRBV9 TGTGCCAGCAGCGTCGGCGGGAGTAACTACAATGAGCAGTTCTTC CASSVGGSNYNEQFF
TRBJ1-1 . . TRBV3-1/TRBV3-2 TGTGCCAGCAGCCGGACGGCTGTAGCTGAAGCTTTCTTT CASSRTAVAEAFF
TRBJ1-4 TRBD1 . TRBV27 TGTGCCAGCAGGGGAAGGACAGGGGGCCGGGAAAAACTGTTTTTT CASRGRTGGREKLFF
TRBJ1-4 . . TRBV5-1 TGCGCCAGCAGCCCCGGGACGGGCAATGAAAAACTGTTTTTT CASSPGTGNEKLFF
TRBJ1-1 TRBD1 . TRBV3-1/TRBV3-2 TGTGCCAGCAACACAATGGGGACAGCTGAAGCTTTCTTT CASNTMGTAEAFF
TRBJ1-1 TRBD1 few TRBV28 TGTGCCAGCAGTTCTCAGGGGGCTAAGAACACTGAAGCTTTCTTT CASSSQGAKNTEAFF
TRBJ2-7 TRBD1 few TRBV5-1 TGCGCCAGCAGCTCCACCGGGACAGGGACGTCTCGGCAGTACTTC CASSSTGTGTSRQYF
TRBJ1-4 . . TRBV25-1 TGTGCCAGCACCTCAACGGGAAGACCGGGTGAAAAACTGTTTTTT CASTSTGRPGEKLFF
TRBJ1-6 . . TRBV11-2 TGTGCCAGCAGCCTGGGAGGAGTGATCTCCTATAATTCACCCCTCCACTTT CASSLGGVISYNSPLHF
TRBJ2-7 . . TRBV9 TGTGCCAGCAGCGTAGATGGGGTTGGCGAGCAGTACTTC CASSVDGVGEQYF
TRBJ1-1 . . TRBV12-3/TRBV12-4 TGTGCCAGCAGTTACAGGGTGGGGGCTGAAGCTTTCTTT CASSYRVGAEAFF
TRBJ1-5 . . TRBV28 TGTGCCAGCACCGAACAACGATCCCAGCCCCAGCATTTT CASTEQRSQPQHF
TRBJ1-3 . . TRBV5-1 TGCGCCAGCAGCTTAGGGCGCGGGGGAAACACCATATATTTT CASSLGRGGNTIYF